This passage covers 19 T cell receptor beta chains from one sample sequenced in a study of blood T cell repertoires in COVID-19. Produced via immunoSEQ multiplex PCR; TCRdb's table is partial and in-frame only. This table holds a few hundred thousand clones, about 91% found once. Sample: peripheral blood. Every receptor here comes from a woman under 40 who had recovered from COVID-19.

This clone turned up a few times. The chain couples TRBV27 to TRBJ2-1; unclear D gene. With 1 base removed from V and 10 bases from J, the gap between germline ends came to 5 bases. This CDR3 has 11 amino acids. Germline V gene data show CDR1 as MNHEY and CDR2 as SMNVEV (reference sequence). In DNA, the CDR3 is TGTGCCAGCAGTTTATATGAGGAGCAGTTCTTC. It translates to CASSLYEEQFF.

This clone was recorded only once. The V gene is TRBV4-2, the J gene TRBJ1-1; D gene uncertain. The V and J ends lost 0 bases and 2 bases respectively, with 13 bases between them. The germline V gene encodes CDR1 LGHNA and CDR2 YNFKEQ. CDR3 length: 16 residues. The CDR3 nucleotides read TGTGCCAGCAGCCAAGATCTCTCCTTTCTAAACACTGAAGCTTTCTTT. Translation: CASSQDLSFLNTEAFF.

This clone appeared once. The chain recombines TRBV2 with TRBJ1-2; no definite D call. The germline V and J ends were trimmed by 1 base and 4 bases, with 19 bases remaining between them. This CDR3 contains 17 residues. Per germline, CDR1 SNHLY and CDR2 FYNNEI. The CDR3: CASSEVGGPLNPYGYTF. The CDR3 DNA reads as TGTGCCAGCAGTGAAGTGGGCGGGCCCCTAAACCCCTATGGCTACACCTTC.

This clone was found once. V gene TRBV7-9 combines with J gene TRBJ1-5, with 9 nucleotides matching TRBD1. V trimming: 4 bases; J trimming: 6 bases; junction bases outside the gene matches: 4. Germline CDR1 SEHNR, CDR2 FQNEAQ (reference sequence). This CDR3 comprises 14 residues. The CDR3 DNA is TGTGCCAGCAGCTCCGGGACAGGGACTCAGCCCCAGCATTTT. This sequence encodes CASSSGTGTQPQHF.

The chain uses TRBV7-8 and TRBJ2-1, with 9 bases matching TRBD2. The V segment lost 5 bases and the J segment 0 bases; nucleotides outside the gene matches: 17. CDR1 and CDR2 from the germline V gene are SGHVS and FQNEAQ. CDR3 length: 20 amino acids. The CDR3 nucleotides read TGTGCCAGCAGCGGGAGGCCCGCCCTAGCGGGACACATCTCCTACAATGAGCAGTTCTTC. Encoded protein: CASSGRPALAGHISYNEQFF.

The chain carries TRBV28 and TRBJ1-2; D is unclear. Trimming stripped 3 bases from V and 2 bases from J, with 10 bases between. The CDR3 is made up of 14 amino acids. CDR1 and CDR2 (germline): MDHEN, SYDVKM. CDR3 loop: CASSFSGYNYGYTF. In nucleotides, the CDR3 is TGTGCCAGCAGTTTTTCAGGTTACAACTATGGCTACACCTTC.

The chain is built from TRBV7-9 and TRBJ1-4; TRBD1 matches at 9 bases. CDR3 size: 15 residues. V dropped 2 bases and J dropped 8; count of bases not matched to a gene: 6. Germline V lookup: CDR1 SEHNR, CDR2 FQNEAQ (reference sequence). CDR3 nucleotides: TGTGCCAGCAGCTTAAGGACAGGGGTTAGCGAAAAACTGTTTTTT. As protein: CASSLRTGVSEKLFF.

CDR3 nucleotides: TGTGCCTGGATCGGACAGGACCACTTCGTGGGCACTGAAGCTTTCTTT. It codes for CAWIGQDHFVGTEAFF. This sequence joins TRBV30 and TRBJ1-1; 7 nucleotides agree with TRBD1. Germline CDR1 is GTSNPN and CDR2 is SVGIG (reference sequence). V gave up 4 bases and J gave up 4 bases; unmatched junction bases: 15. The CDR3 is 16 residues long.

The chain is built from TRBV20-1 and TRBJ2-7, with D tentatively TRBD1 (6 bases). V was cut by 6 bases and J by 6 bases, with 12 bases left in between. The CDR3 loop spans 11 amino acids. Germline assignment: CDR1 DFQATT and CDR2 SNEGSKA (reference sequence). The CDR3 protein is CSADSGAEQYF. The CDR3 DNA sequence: TGCAGTGCGGACAGCGGCGCCGAGCAGTACTTC.

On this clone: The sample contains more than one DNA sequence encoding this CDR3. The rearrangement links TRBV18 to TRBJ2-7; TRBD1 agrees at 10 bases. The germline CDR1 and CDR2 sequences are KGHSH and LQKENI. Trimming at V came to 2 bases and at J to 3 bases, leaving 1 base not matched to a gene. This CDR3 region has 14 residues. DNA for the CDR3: TGTGCCAGCTCACCAGGGACAGGGGACTACGAGCAGTACTTC. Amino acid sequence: CASSPGTGDYEQYF.

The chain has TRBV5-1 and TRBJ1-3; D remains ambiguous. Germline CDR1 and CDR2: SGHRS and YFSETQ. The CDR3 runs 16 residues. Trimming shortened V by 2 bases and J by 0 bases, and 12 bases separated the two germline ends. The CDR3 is CASSLAPTSSGNTIYF. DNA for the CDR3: TGCGCCAGCAGCTTAGCGCCGACCAGCTCTGGAAACACCATATATTTT. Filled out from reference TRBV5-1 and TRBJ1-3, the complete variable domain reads KAGVTQTPRYLIKTRGQQVTLSCSPISGHRSVSWYQQTPGQGLQFLFEYFSETQRNKGNFPGRFSGRQFSNSRSEMNVSTLELGDSALYLCASSLAPTSSGNTIYFGEGSWLTVV.

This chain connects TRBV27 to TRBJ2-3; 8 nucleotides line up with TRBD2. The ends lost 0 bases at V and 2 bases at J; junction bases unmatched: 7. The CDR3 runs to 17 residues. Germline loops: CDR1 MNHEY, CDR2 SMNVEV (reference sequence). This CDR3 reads CASSLSLAVLPTDTQYF. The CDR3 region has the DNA TGTGCCAGCAGTTTATCACTAGCGGTACTACCCACAGATACGCAGTATTTT.

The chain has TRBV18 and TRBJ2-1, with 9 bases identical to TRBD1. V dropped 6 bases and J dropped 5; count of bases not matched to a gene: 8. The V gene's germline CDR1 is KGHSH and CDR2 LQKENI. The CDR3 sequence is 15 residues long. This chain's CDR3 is CASSARDRVDNEQFF. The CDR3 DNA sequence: TGTGCCAGCTCTGCTAGGGACAGGGTGGACAATGAGCAGTTCTTC.

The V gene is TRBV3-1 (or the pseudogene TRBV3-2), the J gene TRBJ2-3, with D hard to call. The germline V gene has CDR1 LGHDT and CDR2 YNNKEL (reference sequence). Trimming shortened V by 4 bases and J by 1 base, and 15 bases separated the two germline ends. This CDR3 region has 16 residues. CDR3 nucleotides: TGTGCCAGCAGCCCGAGCGAGCTATCAGGCACAGATACGCAGTATTTT. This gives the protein CASSPSELSGTDTQYF.

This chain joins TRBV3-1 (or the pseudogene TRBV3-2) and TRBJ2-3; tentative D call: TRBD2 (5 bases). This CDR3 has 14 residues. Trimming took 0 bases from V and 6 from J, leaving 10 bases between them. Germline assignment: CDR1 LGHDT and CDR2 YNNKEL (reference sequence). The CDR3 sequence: CASSQDSAGDTQYF. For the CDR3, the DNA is TGTGCCAGCAGCCAAGATTCCGCGGGTGATACGCAGTATTTT.

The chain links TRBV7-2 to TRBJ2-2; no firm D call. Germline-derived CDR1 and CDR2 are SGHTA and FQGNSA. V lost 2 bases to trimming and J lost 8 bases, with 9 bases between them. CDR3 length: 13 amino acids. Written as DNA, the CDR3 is TGTGCCAGCAGCTTACAGTACGGGGGGGAGCTGTTTTTT. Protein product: CASSLQYGGELFF. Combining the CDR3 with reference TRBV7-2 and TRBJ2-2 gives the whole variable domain GAGVSQSPSNKVTEKGKDVELRCDPISGHTALYWYRQSLGQGLEFLIYFQGNSAPDKSGLPSDRFSAERTGGSVSTLTIQRTQQEDSAVYLCASSLQYGGELFFGEGSRLTVL.

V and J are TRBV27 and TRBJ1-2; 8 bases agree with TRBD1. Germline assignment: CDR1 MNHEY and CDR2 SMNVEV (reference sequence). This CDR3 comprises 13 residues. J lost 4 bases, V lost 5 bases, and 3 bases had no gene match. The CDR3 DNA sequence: TGTGCCAGCAGTGACAGGGGCCTCTATGGCTACACCTTC. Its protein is CASSDRGLYGYTF.

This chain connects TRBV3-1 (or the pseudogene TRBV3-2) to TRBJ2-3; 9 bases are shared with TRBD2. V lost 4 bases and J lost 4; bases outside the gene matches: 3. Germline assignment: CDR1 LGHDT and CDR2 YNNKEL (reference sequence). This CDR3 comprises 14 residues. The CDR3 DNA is TGTGCCAGCAGCCCGGGACTAGCCGCAGATACGCAGTATTTT. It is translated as CASSPGLAADTQYF.

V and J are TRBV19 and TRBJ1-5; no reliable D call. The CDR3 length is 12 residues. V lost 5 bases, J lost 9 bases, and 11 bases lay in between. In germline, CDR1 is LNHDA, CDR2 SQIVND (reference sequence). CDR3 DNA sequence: TGTGCCAGTAGTTTTGGTTCGGGGCCCCAGCATTTT. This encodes CASSFGSGPQHF.